The 22 T cell receptor beta chains given below trace back to one sample, sequenced in a study of T cells after yellow fever vaccination. Each CDR3 protein is one row after TCRdb ran MiXCR on the 5' RACE reads. Of approximately 96,000 distinct CDR3 sequences listed, approximately 9% are singletons. This specimen was CD8+ T cells not binding an NS4B(214-222) dextramer, sorted from PBMCs, taken approximately 15 days after the first yellow fever vaccination. The receptors were sampled from a man aged 18 to 30 who received the YFV17D yellow fever vaccine.

This clonotype was counted a few times. This chain connects TRBV7-3 to TRBJ2-3; possible D gene TRBD2, 5 bases. V was shortened by 4 bases and J by 4 bases, with 6 bases between the two germline ends. The germline CDR1 and CDR2 sequences are SGHTA and FQGTGA. The CDR3 covers 12 residues. The CDR3 loop is CASSSDSDTQYF. CDR3 sequence (DNA): TGTGCCAGCAGCTCGGACTCAGATACGCAGTATTTT.

As for this clonotype: Mismatch with germline at one junction end may stem from a read error. The rearrangement uses TRBV7-2 and TRBJ2-1; no clear D. Germline V lookup: CDR1 SGHTA, CDR2 FQGNSA. The CDR3 has 16 amino acids. The chain's CDR3 is CASGLSYVDTHNEQFF. CDR3 sequence (DNA): TGTGCCAGCGGCTTATCTTACGTGGATACCCACAATGAGCAGTTCTTC. Full variable domain (rest looked up from reference TRBV7-2 and TRBJ2-1): GAGVSQSPSNKVTEKGKDVELRCDPISGHTALYWYRQSLGQGLEFLIYFQGNSAPDKSGLPSDRFSAERTGGSVSTLTIQRTQQEDSAVYLCASGLSYVDTHNEQFFGPGTRLTVL.

This sequence joins TRBV5-1 and TRBJ1-4; perhaps TRBD1 as D (5 bases). V was shortened by 1 base and J by 8 bases, with 9 bases between the two germline ends. The length of the CDR3 is 13 residues. CDR1 is SGHRS and CDR2 is YFSETQ in the germline V gene. DNA for the CDR3: TGCGCCAGCAGCTTGTTCAGGGACGAAAAACTGTTTTTT. Translating gives CASSLFRDEKLFF.

This clonotype occurred a few times. The rearrangement joins TRBV20-1 to TRBJ1-6, with no clear D. Trimming cost V 0 bases and J 0 bases, with 12 bases left between them. The CDR3 is made up of 17 amino acids. Germline lookup yields CDR1 DFQATT and CDR2 SNEGSKA (reference sequence). In DNA form, the CDR3 reads TGCAGTGCTAGAGATCTAGACGAGAGCTCCTATAATTCACCCCTCCACTTT. Protein sequence: CSARDLDESSYNSPLHF.

This clonotype was observed many times. The chain combines TRBV5-1 with TRBJ2-3, with D uncertain. CDR3 length: 14 amino acids. Trimming removed 0 bases at V and 3 bases at J, with 8 bases between. Looked up from germline, CDR1 is SGHRS and CDR2 is YFSETQ. In nucleotides, the CDR3 is TGCGCCAGCAGCTTGGGGGTCGGAACAGATACGCAGTATTTT. This gives the protein CASSLGVGTDTQYF.

This clonotype turned up a few times. CDR3 in amino acids: CSASQSRGTDTQYF. The CDR3 DNA follows: TGCAGTGCTAGTCAGTCCAGGGGCACAGATACGCAGTATTTT. The J gene is TRBJ2-3, the V gene TRBV20-1, with D perhaps matching TRBD1 (5 bases). Per the germline V gene, CDR1 is DFQATT and CDR2 is SNEGSKA (reference sequence). V was trimmed by 3 bases and J by 1 base, leaving 11 bases between them. The CDR3 contains 14 residues.

This clonotype was seen a few times. This rearrangement joins TRBV5-1 to TRBJ2-1, with D perhaps given as TRBD1 or TRBD2 (5 bases each). The V end was cut by 0 bases, the J end by 0 bases, with 7 bases between. Germline CDR1 SGHRS, CDR2 YFSETQ. The CDR3 contains 15 residues. In nucleotides, the CDR3 is TGCGCCAGCAGCTTGGGGGGGACCTCCTACAATGAGCAGTTCTTC. Protein sequence: CASSLGGTSYNEQFF.

The genes are TRBV6-5 and TRBJ1-1; a weak D match, TRBD1 (5 bases). Per the germline V gene, CDR1 is MNHEY and CDR2 is SVGAGI. The CDR3 extends over 19 amino acids. Trimming shortened V by 0 bases and J by 0 bases, and 20 bases separated the two germline ends. CDR3 sequence (DNA): TGTGCCAGCAGTTACTCGTCGCGGACATACCCCCGGATGAACACTGAAGCTTTCTTT. It encodes CASSYSSRTYPRMNTEAFF.

This clonotype was recorded a few times. The rearrangement uses TRBV4-1 and TRBJ2-1, with 11 bases aligning to TRBD2. This CDR3 contains 19 residues. In germline, CDR1 is MGHRA, CDR2 YSYEKL. The V and J ends lost 1 base and 0 bases, in that order; junction bases with no gene match: 8. CDR3 protein: CASSQGASGGPSSYNEQFF. DNA for the CDR3: TGCGCCAGCAGCCAAGGGGCTAGCGGGGGGCCGAGCTCCTACAATGAGCAGTTCTTC.

In its sample, this clonotype was seen a few times. V gene TRBV5-1 combines with J gene TRBJ1-1; D possibly corresponds to TRBD1 (6 bases). The CDR3 extends over 15 amino acids. The V end was cut by 4 bases, the J end by 0 bases, with 13 bases between. CDR1 is SGHRS, CDR2 YFSETQ, per germline. The CDR3 region is CASSPQTGMNTEAFF. CDR3 sequence (DNA): TGCGCCAGCAGCCCTCAGACAGGAATGAACACTGAAGCTTTCTTT.

V and J are TRBV4-3 and TRBJ1-1; D might be TRBD1 (5 bases). Germline-derived CDR1 and CDR2 are LGHNA and YSLEER. Deletions cut 0 bases from V and 3 bases from J, with 8 bases between. The CDR3 length is 14 residues. CDR3 coding DNA: TGCGCCAGCAGCCAAGAAGACAGCTACACTGAAGCTTTCTTT. Encoded protein: CASSQEDSYTEAFF.

This clonotype showed up just a few times. This sequence joins TRBV7-2 and TRBJ2-2; D ambiguous. Germline values: CDR1 SGHTA, CDR2 FQGNSA. The ends were cut back, 8 bases at V and 6 bases at J, with 4 bases in the middle. The CDR3 has 10 residues. This CDR3 is CASGSGELFF. CDR3 nucleotide sequence: TGTGCCAGCGGGTCCGGGGAGCTGTTTTTT.

The V and J genes are TRBV7-2 and TRBJ2-1; 10 nucleotides line up with TRBD2. With V trimmed by 2 bases and J by 9 bases, 19 bases remained unmatched. This CDR3 has 19 amino acids. CDR1 is SGHTA, CDR2 FQGNSA, per germline. CDR3 sequence: CASSLSVSGGIGGPGEQFF. The DNA of the CDR3 is TGTGCCAGCAGCTTATCGGTTAGCGGGGGGATAGGTGGCCCCGGTGAGCAGTTCTTC.

This clonotype was observed a few times. The rearrangement links TRBV15 to TRBJ2-1; D call uncertain. Germline V gives CDR1 LNHNV, CDR2 YYDKDF (reference sequence). V lost 0 bases and J 8 bases, leaving 17 bases between the germline ends. This CDR3 is 16 amino acids long. The CDR3 reads CATSRDGPLERHEQFF. The CDR3 coding sequence is TGTGCCACCAGCAGAGATGGGCCTCTGGAGCGTCATGAGCAGTTCTTC.

This clonotype was found many times. The V gene is TRBV29-1, the J gene TRBJ2-5; D could derive from TRBD1 or TRBD2 (6 bases each). The V gene's germline CDR1 is SQVTM and CDR2 ANQGSEA. V was clipped by 5 bases and J by 5 bases, with 18 bases between them. The CDR3 is 14 residues long. The CDR3 sequence is CSVTRGVFGETQYF. The CDR3, as DNA: TGCAGCGTTACAAGGGGGGTGTTCGGGGAGACCCAGTACTTC.

This clonotype showed up just a few times. The chain employs TRBV6-5 and TRBJ2-1; weak D call: TRBD1 (5 bases). The CDR3 runs 14 residues. Germline V lookup: CDR1 MNHEY, CDR2 SVGAGI. The V and J ends lost 1 base and 7 bases respectively, with 11 bases between them. In DNA, the CDR3 is TGTGCCAGCAGTTACTGGAGACAGAATAATGAGCAGTTCTTC. Its protein product is CASSYWRQNNEQFF.

The table lists this clonotype with a few counts. CDR3: CASSFGRGQPQHF. CDR3 nucleotide sequence: TGTGCCAGCAGTTTTGGCAGGGGACAGCCCCAGCATTTT. The V call is TRBV12-3 or TRBV12-4, the J call TRBJ1-5; maybe TRBD1 (6 bases). The CDR3 totals 13 residues. V was cut by 3 bases and J by 7 bases, with 10 bases left in between.

At least ten counts were recorded for this clonotype. The genes are TRBV15 and TRBJ2-1; 8 nucleotides line up with TRBD2. After removal of 7 bases from V and 6 bases from J, the junction contained 8 bases not matched to a gene. Per germline, CDR1 LNHNV and CDR2 YYDKDF (reference sequence). CDR3 length equals 14 residues. CDR3 region: CATTAGGGFNEQFF. In nucleotides, the CDR3 is TGTGCCACCACCGCCGGCGGGGGGTTCAATGAGCAGTTCTTC. The variable domain in full, completed from reference TRBV15 and TRBJ2-1, reads DAMVIQNPRYQVTQFGKPVTLSCSQTLNHNVMYWYQQKSSQAPKLLFHYYDKDFNNEADTPDNFQSRRPNTSFCFLDIRSPGLGDTAMYLCATTAGGGFNEQFFGPGTRLTVL.

This rearrangement joins TRBV12-3 or TRBV12-4 to TRBJ2-3; D is uncertain. This CDR3 has 12 residues. Trimming pared 6 bases from V and 10 bases from J, leaving 14 bases between. This chain's CDR3 is CASSPSRWAQYF. The CDR3 bases are TGTGCCAGCAGCCCGAGCCGTTGGGCGCAGTATTTT.

This clonotype has only a few counts. The rearrangement joins TRBV6-5 to TRBJ1-2; TRBD1 might be the D (6 bases). The CDR3 has 16 residues. The V end lost 4 bases, the J end lost 5 bases, and 20 bases lay between the germline ends. Per the germline V gene, CDR1 is MNHEY and CDR2 is SVGAGI. The CDR3 DNA reads as TGTGCCAGCAGTTGGGGGTTAACAGGGAAAAATTATGGCTACACCTTC. Protein: CASSWGLTGKNYGYTF.

Remarks on this clonotype: A junction end diverges from the germline sequence, so it may reflect a read error. The genes are TRBV3-1 and TRBJ2-5; D is possibly TRBD1 or TRBD2 (6 bases each). The CDR3 spans 15 residues. CDR1 and CDR2 from the germline V gene are LGHDT and YNNKEL (reference sequence). In DNA, the CDR3 is TGTACCAGCAGCCAAGAGAGGGGGGTACAAGAGACCCAGTACTTC. As protein: CTSSQERGVQETQYF.

The J gene is TRBJ2-2, the V gene TRBV11-2; no firm D call. The CDR3 is 14 amino acids. Germline V gene lookup returns CDR1 SGHAT and CDR2 FQNNGV. The V end lost 3 bases, the J end lost 2 bases, and 7 bases lay between the germline ends. The CDR3 protein is CASSLGPNTGELFF. For the CDR3, the DNA is TGTGCCAGCAGCTTGGGCCCAAACACCGGGGAGCTGTTTTTT.